The 21 T cell receptor beta chains reported below all come from one sample, sequenced in a study of T cell responses to AZD1222 COVID-19 vaccine. Method: immunoSEQ multiplex PCR; TCRdb's copy keeps in-frame clones and lacks some. Of under 95,000 clones listed, approximately 85% were seen once; the top ten hold about 10%. This specimen was peripheral blood, taken 28 days after the second AZD1222 dose. The receptors were gathered from an adult who received the AZD1222 COVID-19 vaccine.

This CDR3 reads CASSLFRSGGTEAFF. The DNA for the CDR3 is TGTGCCAGCAGCTTATTTCGTTCGGGGGGCACTGAAGCTTTCTTT. The J gene is TRBJ1-1, the V gene TRBV7-9; D may be TRBD1 (5 bases). Trimming removed 2 bases from V and 4 bases from J, with 14 bases in between. Germline assignment: CDR1 SEHNR and CDR2 FQNEAQ (reference sequence). The CDR3 consists of 15 residues.

The rearrangement links TRBV7-9 to TRBJ2-2; D is unclear. The germline V gene encodes CDR1 SEHNR and CDR2 FQNEAQ (reference sequence). This CDR3 has 12 amino acids. Trimming took off 4 bases at V and 7 bases at J, with 7 bases between the two ends. For the CDR3, the DNA is TGTGCCAGCAGCTGGGCCAGCGGGGAGCTGTTTTTT. Protein product: CASSWASGELFF.

This clone was picked up a small number of times. The CDR3 loop is CASSLVGPGSGNTIYF. CDR3 sequence (DNA): TGTGCCAGCAGCTTAGTAGGGCCGGGCTCTGGAAACACCATATATTTT. This chain joins TRBV7-8 and TRBJ1-3; D remains ambiguous. The V gene lost 1 base and the J gene lost 0 bases, with 10 bases spanning the gap. The CDR3 spans 16 residues. From germline, CDR1 is SGHVS and CDR2 FQNEAQ. The full variable domain, in which reference TRBV7-8 and TRBJ1-3 provide the parts outside the CDR3, is GAGVSQSPRYKVAKRGQDVALRCDPISGHVSLFWYQQALGQGPEFLTYFQNEAQLDKSGLPSDRFFAERPEGSVSTLKIQRTQQEDSAVYLCASSLVGPGSGNTIYFGEGSWLTVV.

The chain is built from TRBV11-2 and TRBJ2-2; D may be TRBD1 or TRBD2 (5 bases each). This CDR3 comprises 17 residues. Trimming cost V 7 bases and J 0 bases, with 18 bases left between them. Germline V gene sequence: CDR1 SGHAT, CDR2 FQNNGV. Here the CDR3 DNA reads TGTGCCAGCACCGACTCCGGGGACCGGCCGAACACCGGGGAGCTGTTTTTT. This encodes CASTDSGDRPNTGELFF.

This clone was seen only a few times. This chain uses TRBV2 with TRBJ2-2; 9 bases fit TRBD1. The V gene's germline CDR1 is SNHLY and CDR2 FYNNEI. CDR3 size: 15 residues. The junction had 3 bases not matched to a gene; V was cut back by 6 bases and J by 1 base. CDR3 bases: TGTGCCAGCAGGCCGGGACAGGGGAACACCGGGGAGCTGTTTTTT. Amino acid sequence: CASRPGQGNTGELFF.

This clone was counted a few times. The chain couples TRBV24-1 to TRBJ2-3, with D maybe TRBD2 (6 bases). CDR3 size: 16 residues. The germline V gene has CDR1 KGHDR and CDR2 SFDVKD. V lost 0 bases and J 2 bases, leaving 11 bases between the germline ends. CDR3 sequence: CATSDLGGTNTDTQYF. The CDR3 DNA is TGTGCCACCAGTGATTTGGGAGGGACCAACACAGATACGCAGTATTTT.

This clone was counted between two and nine times. V gene TRBV11-3 combines with J gene TRBJ2-7, with D possibly matching TRBD2 (6 bases). V lost 5 bases to trimming and J lost 4 bases, with 9 bases between them. Germline V gene data show CDR1 as SGHNT and CDR2 as YENEEA. This CDR3 comprises 12 residues. The CDR3 nucleotides read TGTGCCAGCAGCCAGGAGGGATACGAGCAGTACTTC. Translated: CASSQEGYEQYF.

V gene TRBV5-6 combines with J gene TRBJ2-1; 7 bases are shared with TRBD1. The CDR3 spans 15 residues. V shed 0 bases, J shed 0 bases, and the junction held 0 bases outside the gene matches. Germline assignment: CDR1 SGHDT and CDR2 YYEEEE. CDR3 amino acids: CASSLGQGSYNEQFF. The CDR3 nucleotides read TGTGCCAGCAGCTTGGGACAGGGCTCCTACAATGAGCAGTTCTTC.

Turning to this clone: A clone one base away is much larger, so this may be a read error. Different DNA sequences within this sample yield the same CDR3. The chain joins TRBV24-1 to TRBJ2-2, with D perhaps TRBD1 or TRBD2 (5 bases each). CDR3 size: 16 residues. Germline-derived CDR1 and CDR2 are KGHDR and SFDVKD. CDR3 sequence reads: CAPSAPGTGTTGELFF. For the CDR3, the DNA is TGTGCCCCCAGTGCCCCCGGGACCGGGACGACCGGGGAGCTGTTTTTT.

In regard to this clone: The sample holds other DNA sequences that translate to the same CDR3. The chain has TRBV18 and TRBJ2-3; TRBD1 aligns across 7 bases. The length of the CDR3 is 16 residues. The germline CDR1 and CDR2 sequences are KGHSH and LQKENI. With 3 bases clipped from V and 2 bases from J, the junction kept 8 bases outside the gene matches. The CDR3 reads CASSPPTGTFTDTQYF. CDR3 in DNA: TGTGCCAGCTCACCGCCGACAGGGACGTTCACAGATACGCAGTATTTT.

For the CDR3, the DNA is TGTGCCAGTAGCCGACTAGGGACAGATACGCAGTATTTT. Translated: CASSRLGTDTQYF. V and J are TRBV19 and TRBJ2-3, with D perhaps TRBD2 (6 bases). The CDR3 has 13 residues. Between the trimmed V and J ends, which lost 6 bases and 3 bases, there was a span of 10 bases. In germline, CDR1 is LNHDA, CDR2 SQIVND (reference sequence).

This chain uses TRBV3-1 (or the pseudogene TRBV3-2) with TRBJ1-2; possible D gene TRBD1, 6 bases. This CDR3 comprises 15 residues. Germline V gene data show CDR1 as LGHDT and CDR2 as YNNKEL (reference sequence). Trimming cost V 3 bases and J 1 base, with 12 bases left between them. The CDR3 is CASSQVGQLNYGYTF. The DNA for the CDR3 is TGTGCCAGCAGCCAGGTGGGACAACTTAACTATGGCTACACCTTC.

The chain has TRBV5-1 and TRBJ2-7; TRBD2 agrees at 13 bases. The ends lost 3 bases at V and 1 base at J; junction bases unmatched: 1. This CDR3 has 15 amino acids. Per germline, CDR1 SGHRS and CDR2 YFSETQ. The DNA of the CDR3 is TGCGCCAGCAGCTGGGGACTAGCGGGGTCCTACGAGCAGTACTTC. Translating gives CASSWGLAGSYEQYF.

This clone turned up a few times. This rearrangement joins TRBV14 to TRBJ2-3; no reliable D call. CDR3 length: 14 residues. Germline V gene lookup returns CDR1 SGHDN and CDR2 FVKESK. V was shortened by 1 base and J by 4 bases, with 9 bases between the two germline ends. CDR3 region: CASSQGRHSDTQYF. DNA for the CDR3: TGTGCCAGCAGCCAAGGGCGGCACTCAGATACGCAGTATTTT.

This chain uses TRBV6-2 or TRBV6-3 with TRBJ1-2; D not resolved. V was trimmed by 0 bases and J by 2 bases, leaving 7 bases between them. This CDR3 comprises 14 residues. Germline-derived CDR1 and CDR2 are MNHEY and SVGEGT. CDR3 sequence: CASSYSPTNYGYTF. The CDR3 DNA reads TGTGCCAGCAGTTACTCCCCAACAAACTATGGCTACACCTTC.

The V call is TRBV2, the J call TRBJ1-3; D remains ambiguous. The CDR3 runs to 13 residues. Germline V lookup: CDR1 SNHLY, CDR2 FYNNEI. Trimming stripped 7 bases from V and 1 base from J, with 8 bases between. The CDR3 bases are TGTGCCAGCACCCGAGAGTCTGGAAACACCATATATTTT. It translates to CASTRESGNTIYF. Supplemented by reference TRBV2 and TRBJ1-3, the full variable domain reads EPEVTQTPSHQVTQMGQEVILRCVPISNHLYFYWYRQILGQKVEFLVSFYNNEISEKSEIFDDQFSVERPDGSNFTLKIRSTKLEDSAMYFCASTRESGNTIYFGEGSWLTVV.

This chain links TRBV3-1 (or the pseudogene TRBV3-2) with TRBJ1-1, with 9 bases that match TRBD1. V lost 1 base, J lost 4 bases, and 7 bases stayed unmatched. Germline V gene sequence: CDR1 LGHDT, CDR2 YNNKEL (reference sequence). The length of the CDR3 is 16 residues. CDR3 protein: CASSQAQGARITEAFF. CDR3 DNA: TGTGCCAGCAGCCAAGCACAGGGGGCAAGGATCACTGAAGCTTTCTTT.

The chain couples TRBV6-5 to TRBJ1-3; 7 bases align to TRBD1. The CDR3 has 16 residues. CDR1 and CDR2 from the germline V gene are MNHEY and SVGAGI. With 4 bases clipped from V and 3 bases from J, the junction kept 9 bases outside the gene matches. Here the CDR3 reads CASSFSEGALGNTIYF. CDR3 nucleotides: TGTGCCAGCAGTTTCTCCGAGGGGGCGCTTGGAAACACCATATATTTT.

CDR3 region: CASSPSGFEKLFF. The CDR3 region has the DNA TGTGCCAGCTCACCATCAGGTTTTGAAAAACTGTTTTTT. This sequence joins TRBV18 and TRBJ1-4; D not resolved. Deletions cut 2 bases from V and 7 bases from J, with 8 bases between. The CDR3 has 13 amino acids. Germline V lookup: CDR1 KGHSH, CDR2 LQKENI.

The chain employs TRBV6-5 and TRBJ1-6; D perhaps matches TRBD1 (6 bases). The CDR3 length is 13 residues. The V gene's germline CDR1 is MNHEY and CDR2 SVGAGI. V gave up 4 bases and J gave up 7 bases, with 8 bases separating them. The CDR3 region is CASSSQGNSPLHF. DNA for the CDR3: TGTGCCAGCAGTTCCCAGGGGAATTCACCCCTCCACTTT.

This chain uses TRBV23-1 with TRBJ2-7; D gene ambiguous. TRBV23-1 is an open reading frame whose function is uncertain. Trimming took 10 bases from V and 1 from J, leaving 23 bases between them. The CDR3 totals 16 residues. The CDR3 reads CATPPPRYRSSYEQYF. The CDR3, as DNA: TGCGCCACCCCGCCCCCCCGCTATAGGTCTTCCTACGAGCAGTACTTC.